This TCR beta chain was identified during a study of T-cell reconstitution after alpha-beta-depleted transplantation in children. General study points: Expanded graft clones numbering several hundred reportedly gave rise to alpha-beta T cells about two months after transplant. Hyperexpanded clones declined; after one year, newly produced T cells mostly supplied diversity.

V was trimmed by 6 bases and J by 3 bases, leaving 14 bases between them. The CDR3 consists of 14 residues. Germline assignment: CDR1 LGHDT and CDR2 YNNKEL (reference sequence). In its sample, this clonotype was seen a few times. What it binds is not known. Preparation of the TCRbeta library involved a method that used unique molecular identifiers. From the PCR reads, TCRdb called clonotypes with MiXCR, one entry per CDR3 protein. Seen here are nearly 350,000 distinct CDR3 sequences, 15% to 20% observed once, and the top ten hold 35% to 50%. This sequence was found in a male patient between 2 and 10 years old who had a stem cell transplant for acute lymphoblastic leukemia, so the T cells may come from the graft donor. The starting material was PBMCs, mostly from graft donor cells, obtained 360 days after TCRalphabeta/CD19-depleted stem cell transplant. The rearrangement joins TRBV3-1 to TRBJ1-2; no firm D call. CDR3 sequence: CASSPSGEDYGYTF. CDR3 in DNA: TGTGCCAGCAGTCCCAGCGGGGAGGACTATGGCTACACCTTC.